This T cell receptor (beta chain) is from a study of blood T cell repertoires in COVID-19. At the level of the study: Acute and convalescent COVID-19 samples came from the United States, Italy and Spain.

Method: immunoSEQ multiplex PCR; TCRdb's copy keeps in-frame clones and lacks some. The top ten hold 0.85% to 1.2% of the sample, which has some 150,000 clones, about 88% seen once. The sample holds one count of this clone. V lost 5 bases, J lost 4 bases, and 6 bases stayed unmatched. Germline V gene data show CDR1 as SGHDT and CDR2 as YYEEEE. The CDR3 has 14 amino acids. V and J are TRBV5-6 and TRBJ2-5, with TRBD2 matching 9 bases. The source material was peripheral blood. This TCR derives from a man aged 35-49 years with acute or convalescent COVID-19. The chain's CDR3 is CASSGAGGLETQYF. The CDR3 bases are TGTGCCAGCAGTGGAGCGGGGGGTCTAGAGACCCAGTACTTC.